The rows below give T cell receptor beta chains drawn from one sample of a study of blood T cells in healthy people across ages. TCRdb re-called the 5' RACE reads through MiXCR, storing one row per CDR3 protein. This table has 450,000 to 700,000 distinct CDR3 sequences, 27% appearing once. The sequenced material came from blood. Every receptor here comes from a woman between 65 and 79 years old in good health. Each CDR3 is given with its conserved first and last residue. The D gene is left open where the match is weak. A clone size is listed for some rows: how often the clone was seen (once, few, many), or a class if it is expanded.

few	TRBV7-3	TRBJ2-1	-	TGTGCCAGCAGCTTACAAGCGGCCTACAATGAGCAGTTCTTC	CASSLQAAYNEQFF
-	TRBV4-3	TRBJ2-3	-	TGCGCCAGCAGCCAAGGGACAGATAGCACAGATACGCAGTATTTT	CASSQGTDSTDTQYF
-	TRBV6-6	TRBJ1-5	-	TGTGCCAGCACCTTTCTGGGGAACAATCAGCCCCAGCATTTT	CASTFLGNNQPQHF
few	TRBV6-6	TRBJ1-2	-	TGTGCCGCCCATAGGAGGGCTGACTATGGCTACACCTTC	CAAHRRADYGYTF
few	TRBV28	TRBJ2-3	-	TGTGCCAGCAGTTTCGACGGGACTAGCACAGATACGCAGTATTTT	CASSFDGTSTDTQYF
-	TRBV19	TRBJ2-1	-	TGCGCCAGTAGTCCGTCGCAGAGCTCCTACAATGAGCAGTTCTTC	CASSPSQSSYNEQFF
few	TRBV5-5	TRBJ1-1	-	TGTGCCAGCAGCTTCCCGGGTTTGAACACTGAAGCTTTCTTT	CASSFPGLNTEAFF
-	TRBV29-1	TRBJ1-3	-	TGCAGCGTTGCTGCCTTCTCTGGAAACACCATATATTTT	CSVAAFSGNTIYF
-	TRBV10-3	TRBJ2-1	-	TGTGCCATCAGTGAGTCAGGGGGAAACAATGAGCAGTTCTTC	CAISESGGNNEQFF
-	TRBV7-8	TRBJ2-1	-	TGTGCCAGCAGCTCCCCCGGGACGACCTACAATGAGCAGTTCTTC	CASSSPGTTYNEQFF
few	TRBV5-1	TRBJ2-5	TRBD2	TGCGCCAGCAGCTGGACCAGCGGGACGTACCAAGAGACCCAGTACTTC	CASSWTSGTYQETQYF
few	TRBV7-9	TRBJ2-5	-	TGTGCCAGCAGCCATTGGGGGATGACCAGGGAAGAGACCCAGTACTTC	CASSHWGMTREETQYF
-	TRBV5-4	TRBJ1-1	-	TGTGCCAGCAGCACACCTACACAGGGTTTGGGGGACACTGAAGCTTTCTTT	CASSTPTQGLGDTEAFF
-	TRBV29-1	TRBJ1-5	-	TGCAGCGTTGATTCGGGGGGCGGCGGTCAGCCCCAGCATTTT	CSVDSGGGGQPQHF
once	TRBV3-1	TRBJ2-6	-	TGTGCCAGCAGCCAAACGACAGGATGGGGCTCTGGGGCCAACGTCCTGACTTTC	CASSQTTGWGSGANVLTF
-	TRBV3-1	TRBJ2-3	-	TGTGCCAGCAGCCAAAGACTTTACACAGATACGCAGTATTTT	CASSQRLYTDTQYF
-	TRBV6-2/TRBV6-3	TRBJ2-5	TRBD2	TGTGCCAGCAGTGCGACTAGCGGCCAAGAGACCCAGTACTTC	CASSATSGQETQYF
-	TRBV6-6	TRBJ1-6	-	TGTGCCAGCAGACCCTCCGGACAGCCAAATTCACCCCTCCACTTT	CASRPSGQPNSPLHF
-	TRBV20-1	TRBJ1-2	-	TGCAGTGCCAGTCTTGCCCTTCAGGGGATCTATGGCTACACCTTC	CSASLALQGIYGYTF
-	TRBV2	TRBJ1-5	-	TGTGCCAGCAGTGGGACGGCTGGAGGGGCCCAGCATTTT	CASSGTAGGAQHF
few	TRBV7-6	TRBJ1-2	-	TGTGCCAGCAGCTTAGGGGAGTCCGACTATGGCTACACCTTC	CASSLGESDYGYTF
-	TRBV6-2/TRBV6-3	TRBJ2-1	TRBD2	TGTGCCAGCAGAGATCGGGACTATTCCTACAATGAGCAGTTCTTC	CASRDRDYSYNEQFF
-	TRBV11-2	TRBJ2-1	-	TGTGCCAGCAGCTTAGAGGGAACCCCCCTCTACAATGAGCAGTTCTTC	CASSLEGTPLYNEQFF